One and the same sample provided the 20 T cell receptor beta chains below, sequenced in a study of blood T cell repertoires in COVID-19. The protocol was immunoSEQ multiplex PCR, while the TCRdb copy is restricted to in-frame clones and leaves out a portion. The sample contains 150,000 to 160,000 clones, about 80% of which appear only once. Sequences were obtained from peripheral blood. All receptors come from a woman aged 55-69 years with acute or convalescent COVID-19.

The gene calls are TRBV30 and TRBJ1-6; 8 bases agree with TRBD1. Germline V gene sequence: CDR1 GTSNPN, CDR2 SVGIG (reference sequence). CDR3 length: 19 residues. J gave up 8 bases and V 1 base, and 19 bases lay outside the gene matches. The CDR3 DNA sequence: TGTGCCTGGAGTGGCCTCCAATCTTTCGGGACAGGTCACCATTCACCCCTCCACTTT. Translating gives CAWSGLQSFGTGHHSPLHF.

The CDR3 DNA is TGTGCCAGCTTGTCCAGCGGGACCATTTTGGGGAATGAGCAGTTCTTC. Encoded protein: CASLSSGTILGNEQFF. The V and J genes are TRBV2 and TRBJ2-1; 7 nucleotides align to TRBD2. The CDR3 loop spans 16 amino acids. Germline trimming cut 8 bases from V and 7 bases from J; bases unmatched to any gene: 17. Germline V gives CDR1 SNHLY, CDR2 FYNNEI.

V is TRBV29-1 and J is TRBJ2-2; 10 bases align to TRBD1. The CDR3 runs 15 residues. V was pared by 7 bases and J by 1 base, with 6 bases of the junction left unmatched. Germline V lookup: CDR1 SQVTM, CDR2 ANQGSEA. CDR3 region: CSATRDRGNTGELFF. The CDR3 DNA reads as TGCAGCGCCACCCGGGACAGGGGGAACACCGGGGAGCTGTTTTTT.

This chain's CDR3 is CASSYSRQGESPLHF. CDR3 bases: TGTGCCAGCAGTTACTCGAGACAGGGAGAATCACCCCTCCACTTT. The V and J genes are TRBV6-5 and TRBJ1-6, with TRBD1 matching over 7 bases. CDR3 length: 15 amino acids. CDR1 and CDR2 (germline): MNHEY, SVGAGI. J was trimmed by 10 bases and V by 0 bases; bases with no gene match: 6.

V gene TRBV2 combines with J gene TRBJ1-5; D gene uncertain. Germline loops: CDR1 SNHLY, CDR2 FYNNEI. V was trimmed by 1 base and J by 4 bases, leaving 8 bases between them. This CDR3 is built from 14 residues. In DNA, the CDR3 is TGTGCCAGCAGTGAAGGCAGGAATAATCAGCCCCAGCATTTT. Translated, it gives CASSEGRNNQPQHF.

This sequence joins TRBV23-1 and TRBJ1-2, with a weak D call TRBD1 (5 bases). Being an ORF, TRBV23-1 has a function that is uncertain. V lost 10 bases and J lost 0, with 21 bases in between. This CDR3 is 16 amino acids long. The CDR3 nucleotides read TGCGCCACCTTCCTCCGGGACTGCCGGACTAACTATGGCTACACCTTC. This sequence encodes CATFLRDCRTNYGYTF.

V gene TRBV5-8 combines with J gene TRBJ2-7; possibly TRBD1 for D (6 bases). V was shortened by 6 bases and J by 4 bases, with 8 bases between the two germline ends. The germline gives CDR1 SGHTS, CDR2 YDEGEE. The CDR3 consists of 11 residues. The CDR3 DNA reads TGTGCCAGCATGGGGGCTTACGAGCAGTACTTC. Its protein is CASMGAYEQYF. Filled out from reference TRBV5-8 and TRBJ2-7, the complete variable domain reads EAGVTQSPTHLIKTRGQQATLRCSPISGHTSVYWYQQALGLGLQFLLWYDEGEERNRGNFPPRFSGRQFPNYSSELNVNALELEDSALYLCASMGAYEQYFGPGTRLTVT.

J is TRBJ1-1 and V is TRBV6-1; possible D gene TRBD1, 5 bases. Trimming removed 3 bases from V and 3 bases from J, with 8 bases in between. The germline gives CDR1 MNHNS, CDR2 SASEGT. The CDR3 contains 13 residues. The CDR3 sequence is CASSETVYTEAFF. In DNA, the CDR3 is TGTGCCAGCAGTGAGACAGTGTACACTGAAGCTTTCTTT.

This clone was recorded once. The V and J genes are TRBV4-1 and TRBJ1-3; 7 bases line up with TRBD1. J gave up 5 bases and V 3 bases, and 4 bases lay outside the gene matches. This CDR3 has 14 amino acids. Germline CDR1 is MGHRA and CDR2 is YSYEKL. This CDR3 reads CASSQGTARNTIYF. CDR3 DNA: TGCGCCAGCAGCCAGGGGACAGCTAGAAACACCATATATTTT.

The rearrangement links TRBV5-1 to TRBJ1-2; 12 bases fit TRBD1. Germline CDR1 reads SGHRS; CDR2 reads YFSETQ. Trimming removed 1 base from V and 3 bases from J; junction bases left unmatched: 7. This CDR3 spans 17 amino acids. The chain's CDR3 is CASSLWDRGRRDYGYTF. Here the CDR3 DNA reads TGCGCCAGCAGCTTGTGGGACAGGGGGCGCCGGGACTATGGCTACACCTTC. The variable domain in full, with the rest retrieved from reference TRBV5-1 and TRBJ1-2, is KAGVTQTPRYLIKTRGQQVTLSCSPISGHRSVSWYQQTPGQGLQFLFEYFSETQRNKGNFPGRFSGRQFSNSRSEMNVSTLELGDSALYLCASSLWDRGRRDYGYTFGSGTRLTVV.

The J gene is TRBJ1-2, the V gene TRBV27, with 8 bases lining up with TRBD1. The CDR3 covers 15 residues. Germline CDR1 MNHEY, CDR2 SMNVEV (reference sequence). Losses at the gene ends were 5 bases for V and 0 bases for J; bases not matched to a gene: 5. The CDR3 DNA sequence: TGTGCCAGCAGTAGTGACAGGGGAGCTAACTATGGCTACACCTTC. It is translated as CASSSDRGANYGYTF.

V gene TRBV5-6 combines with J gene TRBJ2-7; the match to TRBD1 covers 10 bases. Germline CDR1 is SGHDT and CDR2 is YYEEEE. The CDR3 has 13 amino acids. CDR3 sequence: CASSSGQGHTPNV. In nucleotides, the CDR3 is TGTGCCAGCAGCTCGGGACAGGGGCACACTCCGAACGTC.

The CDR3 loop is CARPQTVHYGYTF. The CDR3 region has the DNA TGTGCCCGCCCTCAGACAGTACACTATGGCTACACCTTC. The chain is built from TRBV19 and TRBJ1-2; possible D gene TRBD1, 5 bases. Per germline, CDR1 LNHDA and CDR2 SQIVND (reference sequence). CDR3 length: 13 amino acids. V lost 11 bases to trimming and J lost 3 bases, with 16 bases between them.

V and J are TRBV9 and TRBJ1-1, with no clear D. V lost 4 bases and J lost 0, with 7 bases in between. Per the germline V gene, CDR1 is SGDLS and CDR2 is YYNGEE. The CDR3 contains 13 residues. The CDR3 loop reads CASSPGMNTEAFF. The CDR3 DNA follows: TGTGCCAGCAGCCCGGGTATGAACACTGAAGCTTTCTTT.

CDR3 amino acids: CAWSWTGGGGQYF. The CDR3 region has the DNA TGTGCCTGGAGCTGGACAGGGGGCGGAGGGCAGTACTTC. V is TRBV30 and J is TRBJ2-7; 11 positions agree with TRBD1. This CDR3 region has 13 residues. Germline CDR1 reads GTSNPN; CDR2 reads SVGIG (reference sequence). J gave up 9 bases and V 3 bases, and 7 bases lay outside the gene matches.

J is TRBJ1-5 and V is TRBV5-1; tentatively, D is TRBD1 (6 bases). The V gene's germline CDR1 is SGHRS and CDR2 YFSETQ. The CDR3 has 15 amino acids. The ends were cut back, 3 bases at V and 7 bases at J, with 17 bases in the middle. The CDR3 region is CASSWMDSTAQPQHF. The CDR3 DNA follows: TGCGCCAGCAGCTGGATGGACAGTACGGCCCAGCCCCAGCATTTT.

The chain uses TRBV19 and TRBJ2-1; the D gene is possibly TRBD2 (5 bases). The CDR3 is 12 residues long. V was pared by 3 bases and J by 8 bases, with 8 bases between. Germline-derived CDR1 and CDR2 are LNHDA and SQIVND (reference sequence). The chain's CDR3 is CASSISGYEQFF. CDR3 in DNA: TGTGCCAGTAGTATCTCGGGGTATGAGCAGTTCTTC.

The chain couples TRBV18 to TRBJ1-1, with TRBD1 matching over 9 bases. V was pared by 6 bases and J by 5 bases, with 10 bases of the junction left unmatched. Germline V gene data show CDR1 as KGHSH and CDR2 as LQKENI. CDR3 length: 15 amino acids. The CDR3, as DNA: TGTGCCAGCTCTCCCCGACAGGGGGGAAAGACTGAAGCTTTCTTT. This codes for CASSPRQGGKTEAFF.

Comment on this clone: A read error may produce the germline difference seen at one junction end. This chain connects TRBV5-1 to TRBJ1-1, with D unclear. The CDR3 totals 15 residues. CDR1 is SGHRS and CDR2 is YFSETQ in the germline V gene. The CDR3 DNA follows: TGCGCCAGCAGGGAGGAGGGAGGAGGTTACACTGGAGCTTTCTTT. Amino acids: CASREEGGGYTGAFF.

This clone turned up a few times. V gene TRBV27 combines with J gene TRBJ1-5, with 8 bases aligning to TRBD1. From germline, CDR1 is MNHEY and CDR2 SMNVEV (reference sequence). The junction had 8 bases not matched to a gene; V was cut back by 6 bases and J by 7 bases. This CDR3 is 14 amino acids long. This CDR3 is CASRWDRQRQPQHF. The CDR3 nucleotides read TGTGCCAGCAGGTGGGACAGGCAGCGGCAGCCCCAGCATTTT.